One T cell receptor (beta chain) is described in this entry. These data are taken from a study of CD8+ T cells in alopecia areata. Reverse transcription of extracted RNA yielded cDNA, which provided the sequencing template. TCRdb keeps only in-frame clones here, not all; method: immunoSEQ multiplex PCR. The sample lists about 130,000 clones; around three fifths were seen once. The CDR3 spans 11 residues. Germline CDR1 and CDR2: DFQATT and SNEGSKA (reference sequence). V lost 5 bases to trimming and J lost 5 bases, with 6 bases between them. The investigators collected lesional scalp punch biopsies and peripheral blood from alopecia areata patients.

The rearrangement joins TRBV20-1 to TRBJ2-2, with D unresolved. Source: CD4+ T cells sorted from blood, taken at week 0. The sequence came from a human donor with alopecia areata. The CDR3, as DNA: TGCAGTGCTCCTAGGACCGGGGAGCTGTTTTTT. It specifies CSAPRTGELFF.